Below are 17 T cell receptor beta chains sequenced from a single sample in a study of blood T cell repertoires in COVID-19. Produced via immunoSEQ multiplex PCR; TCRdb's table is partial and in-frame only. The table includes some 180,000 clones, 65% to 85% detected once. Sequencing was done on a sample of PBMCs or T cells enriched from blood (not recorded which). The origin of the receptors is a woman between 25 and 40 years old who had been exposed to COVID-19.

The chain links TRBV4-1 to TRBJ1-2, with 9 bases fitting TRBD1. After removal of 1 base from V and 7 bases from J, the junction contained 10 bases not matched to a gene. Germline CDR1 reads MGHRA; CDR2 reads YSYEKL. The CDR3 has 16 amino acids. CDR3 residues: CASSQALDRGKGGYTF. CDR3 sequence (DNA): TGCGCCAGCAGCCAAGCCCTGGACAGGGGAAAGGGTGGCTACACCTTC.

The chain joins TRBV9 to TRBJ1-3; no clear D gene. The CDR3 has 16 residues. Trimming removed 0 bases at V and 3 bases at J, with 13 bases between. Germline V gives CDR1 SGDLS, CDR2 YYNGEE. The CDR3 loop reads CASSVAAPGFGNTIYF. CDR3 DNA sequence: TGTGCCAGCAGCGTAGCAGCGCCGGGATTTGGAAACACCATATATTTT.

The chain employs TRBV6-2 or TRBV6-3 and TRBJ1-5; 7 bases are shared with TRBD1. From germline, CDR1 is MNHEY and CDR2 SVGEGT. V shed 5 bases, J shed 4 bases, and the junction held 8 bases outside the gene matches. The CDR3 has 15 residues. The CDR3 sequence: CASSLTGAPNQPQHF. In DNA, the CDR3 is TGTGCCAGCAGTCTCACAGGGGCCCCTAATCAGCCCCAGCATTTT.

The chain links TRBV2 to TRBJ1-5; a possible D gene is TRBD1 (5 bases). The germline gives CDR1 SNHLY, CDR2 FYNNEI. CDR3 length: 16 amino acids. V lost 7 bases and J 0 bases, leaving 16 bases between the germline ends. DNA of the CDR3: TGTGCCAGCATACGGGAGGGGCCGGTTAGCAATCAGCCCCAGCATTTT. Translation: CASIREGPVSNQPQHF.

This clone was counted ten times or more. The chain employs TRBV2 and TRBJ2-7; TRBD2 aligns across 7 bases. The trim removed 7 bases at V and 3 bases at J, leaving 6 bases unmatched. The CDR3 consists of 13 residues. Germline V gene sequence: CDR1 SNHLY, CDR2 FYNNEI. This CDR3 reads CASTGGGVYEQYF. CDR3 nucleotide sequence: TGTGCCAGCACCGGCGGGGGTGTCTACGAGCAGTACTTC.

Here the CDR3 DNA reads TGTGCCAGCAGTATAACAGGGGGCAGTTCCTACGAGCAGTACTTC. Its protein is CASSITGGSSYEQYF. The V gene is TRBV27, the J gene TRBJ2-7, with TRBD1 matching over 9 bases. Per the germline V gene, CDR1 is MNHEY and CDR2 is SMNVEV (reference sequence). There are 15 residues in the CDR3. Trimming at V came to 5 bases and at J to 1 base, leaving 6 bases not matched to a gene.

This sequence joins TRBV4-3 and TRBJ2-2; 8 bases are shared with TRBD2. The germline V gene encodes CDR1 LGHNA and CDR2 YSLEER. Unmatched junction bases numbered 7, after V lost 0 bases and J lost 7 bases. The CDR3 length is 16 residues. The CDR3 DNA reads as TGCGCCAGCAGCCAAGAAAGCGGGGGTGTCGGCGGGGAGCTGTTTTTT. Its protein product is CASSQESGGVGGELFF.

The V and J genes are TRBV7-6 and TRBJ2-3; TRBD2 is a possible D gene (6 bases). Trimming took 0 bases from V and 1 from J, leaving 11 bases between them. Germline lookup yields CDR1 SGHVS and CDR2 FNYEAQ. The CDR3 is made up of 16 amino acids. The CDR3 bases are TGTGCCAGCAGCTTAGCCTTGGGGGGTGGCACAGATACGCAGTATTTT. This translates into CASSLALGGGTDTQYF.

The rearrangement uses TRBV19 and TRBJ2-2, with D perhaps TRBD1 (6 bases). V shed 7 bases and J shed 4 bases, with 16 bases lying between them. The CDR3 totals 15 residues. Germline CDR1 reads LNHDA; CDR2 reads SQIVND (reference sequence). The CDR3 region is CASKGGQLVTGELFF. In nucleotides, the CDR3 is TGTGCCAGTAAGGGTGGACAGCTCGTCACCGGGGAGCTGTTTTTT.

A few counts support this clone. This chain links TRBV5-1 with TRBJ1-3, with 7 bases fitting TRBD1. V gave up 4 bases and J gave up 4 bases; unmatched junction bases: 11. This CDR3 region has 16 residues. CDR1 is SGHRS, CDR2 YFSETQ, per germline. CDR3 nucleotide sequence: TGCGCCAGCAGCCCGAAAGAACAGGGGTGGGGAAACACCATATATTTT. Translation: CASSPKEQGWGNTIYF.

The rearrangement links TRBV24-1 to TRBJ2-7, with D perhaps TRBD1 (8 bases). Looked up from germline, CDR1 is KGHDR and CDR2 is SFDVKD. V lost 4 bases to trimming and J lost 5 bases, with 20 bases between them. This CDR3 contains 16 residues. The CDR3 nucleotides read TGTGCCACCAGTGACCTACGTTACAGGGGGGGCCACGAGCAGTACTTC. Translating gives CATSDLRYRGGHEQYF.

The chain links TRBV5-8 to TRBJ2-7, with TRBD1 identical over 7 bases. J gave up 3 bases and V 6 bases, and 12 bases lay outside the gene matches. The germline gives CDR1 SGHTS, CDR2 YDEGEE. The CDR3 runs to 15 residues. The CDR3 DNA sequence: TGTGCCAGCACTCCTTGGGACAGTGGGAACTACGAGCAGTACTTC. Amino acid sequence: CASTPWDSGNYEQYF.

The count of this clone is one. The CDR3 coding sequence is TGCGCCAGCAGCCAACGACAGGGGGCCAGTCTCTACGAGCAGTACTTC. It codes for CASSQRQGASLYEQYF. V is TRBV4-1 and J is TRBJ2-7, with 10 bases matching TRBD1. In germline, CDR1 is MGHRA, CDR2 YSYEKL. The CDR3 sequence is 16 residues long. With V trimmed by 2 bases and J by 3 bases, 7 bases remained unmatched.

The genes are TRBV7-8 and TRBJ2-3, with D possibly matching TRBD1 (5 bases). This CDR3 has 14 residues. Per the germline V gene, CDR1 is SGHVS and CDR2 is FQNEAQ. Trimming took 2 bases from V and 4 from J, leaving 10 bases between them. The CDR3 sequence is CASSLREGADTQYF. For the CDR3, the DNA is TGTGCCAGCAGCTTACGTGAAGGGGCAGATACGCAGTATTTT.

This rearrangement joins TRBV19 to TRBJ1-2; TRBD1 agrees at 7 bases. Per germline, CDR1 LNHDA and CDR2 SQIVND (reference sequence). The junction had 3 bases not matched to a gene; V was cut back by 5 bases and J by 3 bases. CDR3 length equals 13 residues. CDR3 in DNA: TGTGCCAGTAGTTCAGGGGGAGACTATGGCTACACCTTC. Amino acids: CASSSGGDYGYTF.

The V and J genes are TRBV27 and TRBJ1-1; 7 bases are shared with TRBD1. The CDR3 is 14 amino acids. V lost 6 bases, J lost 5 bases, and 9 bases stayed unmatched. Germline assignment: CDR1 MNHEY and CDR2 SMNVEV (reference sequence). CDR3 in DNA: TGTGCCAGCAGGTTAGACAGGGAAGGAACTGAAGCTTTCTTT. As protein: CASRLDREGTEAFF.

The chain couples TRBV10-3 to TRBJ1-2, with 9 bases aligning to TRBD1. V trimming: 10 bases; J trimming: 12 bases; junction bases outside the gene matches: 12. The CDR3 is 12 amino acids. Germline CDR1 is ENHRY and CDR2 is SYGVKD. The CDR3 bases are TGTGCCACCACCCCGGGACAGGGCTTTCACACCTTC. This codes for CATTPGQGFHTF.